This T cell receptor beta chain was documented in a study of cytomegalovirus exposure and HLA in healthy donors (dated by TCRdb to the late 2010s). Looking at the study overall: An earlier analysis of more than 550 of the donors reported about 300 Gb of sequence data and about 120 million unique TCR beta sequences obtained from about 180 million T cells. Approximately 300 gigabases of sequencing data and around 88 million unique TCR sequences made up an early release that covered 500 to 650 HLA-typed donors. The genetic ancestry cluster associated with self-reported Caucasian donors included 81% of the 398 genotyped donors. The study aimed to test whether cataloging public T cell receptors could reveal signatures of past pathogen exposure. The T cell repertoires of some 700 subjects were profiled by immunosequencing and related to cytomegalovirus serostatus. Besides the first cohort of around 700 subjects, a separate validation cohort made up of around 120 different subjects was used. High-throughput TCR immunosequencing, statistical association of individual TCRs with disease status, and machine learning were combined to predict cytomegalovirus infection status. To study patterns of TCR occurrence, a later analysis re-analyzed previously published TCR beta repertoires from more than 550 donors and added high-resolution HLA genotyping. In the later analysis, no new phenotypic data were used to find candidate immune exposures; instead, reliance was placed on TCR beta sequences and their occurrence across donors. An earlier analysis of around 580 of the donors used high-throughput TCR beta sequencing to judge whether each TCR beta V gene segment behaved as functional or pseudogenic. Donor age, sex, ethnicity and CMV serostatus were collected together with the repertoire data. A later genetic analysis used genome-wide SNP genotypes for about three fifths of the 666 donors, treating that subset as a discovery cohort. All discovery cohort repertoires had been generated using a single sequencing platform. Both class I and class II loci were covered by HLA typing, at four-digit resolution. Typing coverage varied by locus: 629-630 donors for A, B, C, DRB1 and DQB1; 500 to 550 for DQA1; around 570 for DPA1; under 490 for DPB1. Several DR-DQ haplotypes were treated as single units for association and clustering because of strong linkage in the cohort. Across about 370 genotyped donors of the cohort, an average of about 200,000 unique TCR beta nucleotide sequences per donor were sequenced, and approximately 19% of those sequences were non-productive. Study-wide findings and limitations: Some IMGT-functional V segments, including TRBV6-2 and TRBV6-3, could not be told apart with the 87-base-pair reads, so those segments were excluded. Most TCR sequences were observed very rarely across donors, whereas some public TCRs were present in many individuals. Roughly 17 rarely observed V segments, including chromosome 9 orphons, were excluded from the earlier analysis of a few hundred of the donors because counts were too low. Strong co-occurrence of HLA alleles, especially DR and DQ, made assigning TCR associations to individual alleles difficult. The only immune exposure information available for the cohort was CMV serostatus. The sequencing pipeline was judged likely to have produced a cluster of highly shared sequence variants as a technical artifact. A later genetic analysis reported fewer N-insertions in productive TCRs among donors in an Asian-associated ancestry cluster than the 666-donor mean. A later analysis associated 15,000 to 20,000 TCR beta sequences with specific HLA alleles at a false discovery rate of 0.05. In a later genetic analysis, a missense DCLRE1C variant was associated with V-gene and J-gene trimming of TCR beta chains, and the association was replicated in an independent cohort. A further reported finding was that TCR beta sequences accurately predicted the HLA-A and HLA-B alleles for most subjects in the first cohort. Because HLA typing was unavailable for some donors at each locus, only the typed subset was used in association tests. Several of the top co-occurrence clusters appeared to be linked to parvovirus B19, influenza, CMV and Epstein-Barr virus, according to a later analysis. The classifier was reported to diagnose cytomegalovirus status with high specificity and sensitivity in both the original cohort and the validation cohort. Sequencing depth was assumed to be roughly uniform across donors in the presence/absence analyses, though that assumption may not hold. A later analysis found that HLA-associated TCR beta chains were more clonally expanded and had lower generation probabilities than equally common non-associated chains. The authors suggested that the approach could potentially be generalized to other disease states and immunological phenotypes. In an earlier analysis of approximately 590 of the donors, most TCR beta V segments were observed in productive rearrangements about 90% or about 30% of the time, broadly matching IMGT annotations. A few of the identified cytomegalovirus-associated TCR beta chains were confirmed in vitro to be specific for cytomegalovirus antigens. In this cohort, only TCR beta chains were sequenced, and detectable features were limited by the absence of alpha or paired-chain data. A later analysis found that TCR association rates varied across HLA loci, with DRB1 alleles showing the most associated TCRs and HLA-C alleles the fewest. The study gave a list of under 200 TCR beta chains associated with cytomegalovirus. Linkage disequilibrium might explain the correlated functional status among segregating V segments, but an unknown experimental factor could not be ruled out. Most CMV-associated TCR beta chains appeared to be HLA-restricted in a later analysis, and the HLA associations seemed to be driven largely by CMV exposure.

Library preparation used the immunoSEQ multiplex PCR assay. For the multiplex PCR, a mixture combining 60 forward primers for TCR Vbeta segments and 13 reverse primers for TCR Jbeta segments was used. Amplification of the CDR3 region of rearranged TCR beta genes was performed with a multiplex PCR assay on genomic DNA. The amplified TCR beta libraries were sequenced on the Illumina HiSeq System as 87-base-pair reads. The paper's processing steps were these. Across the 666 repertoires, a later analysis counted 80 million or so unique TCR beta chains, around 11 million of which were shared by at least two donors. Raw reads were error-corrected and collapsed into unique sequences by a nearest-neighbor algorithm in which closely related sequences were merged to remove PCR and sequencing errors. To assign V, D and J gene segments, CDR3 sequences were aligned to IMGT reference sequences. For a sequence to be retained, a match of at least six nucleotides to both a V gene segment and a J gene segment was required. A rearrangement was called productive if the CDR3 had no stop codons and remained in frame with V and J, and every other rearrangement was called non-productive. CDR3 was defined by IMGT convention, running from the second conserved V-encoded cysteine to the conserved J-encoded phenylalanine. The earlier analysis of some 550 of the donors excluded any sequence lacking an unambiguous match to a single V gene segment. In an earlier analysis of roughly 600 of the donors, a V segment was called functional when productive rearrangements were above 56.7%, and segregating when the standard deviation between donors exceeded 5%. A statistical classification framework was developed to diagnose cytomegalovirus status using the catalog of TCR beta chain sequences. V and J gene assignment, in a later analysis, came from comparing TCR nucleotide sequences with IMGT/GENE-DB human TR gene sequences. A later analysis assigned CDR3 sequences and most-parsimonious VDJ recombination scenarios with the TCRdist pipeline. In a later analysis, each TCR beta chain was defined by its CDR3 amino acid sequence together with its V-gene family, and reads without a unique V-gene family were excluded. To address suspected cross-contamination and a sequencing artifact, a later analysis removed several hundred highly shared, low-generation-probability nucleotide sequences. In a later analysis, a clonal expansion index was calculated for each public chain from normalized within-repertoire ranks of inferred template counts. A later analysis computed generation probabilities with a VDJ recombination model fitted to out-of-frame rearrangements, and checked the results against IGoR. In a later analysis, TCR-TCR, TCR-HLA and TCR-CMV co-occurrence was scored with hypergeometric tests, and a repertoire-size bias correction was applied to TCR pairs. To estimate false discovery rates, a later analysis permuted the HLA or CMV assignments 20 times. A later analysis grouped co-occurring TCRs with DBSCAN, adding TCRdist sequence similarity when clustering within HLA-allele-positive subsets. For co-occurrence clustering, repertoires with fewer than 30,000 or more than 120,000 public chains were excluded, along with about five repertoires with anomalous nucleotide sharing. TCRdb provides this immuneACCESS table in a form limited to in-frame rearrangements. Some clones are lacking; in checked studies, under half of them reflect an unresolved V gene, and why the rest are absent is not known. V, J and clone size reflect that table, while D and trimming were determined from the DNA. Here the sample has 150,000 to 200,000 clones; about 74% occur a single time. Clones ranked in the top ten supply approximately 3% of the sample.

The cohort comprised around 700 healthy bone marrow donors. At the time of sampling, all cohort members were nominally healthy, though unrecorded immune exposures were likely present. The donor tested CMV seronegative, placing the donor among the 300 to 450 seronegative members of the cohort. A peripheral blood sample was provided by each donor, and peripheral blood mononuclear cells were used for TCR beta sequencing. Genomic DNA was extracted from the blood cell samples with the Qiagen DNeasy Blood Extraction Kit. As to this clone: Its antigen specificity is not known. No quality values exist for individual bases; no much larger clone is one base distant.

From the germline V gene, CDR1 is SGHRS and CDR2 is YFSETQ. V and J are truncated by 3 bases and 1 base respectively, leaving an intervening sequence of 13 bases. There are 15 amino acids in the CDR3, from cysteine to phenylalanine inclusive. The sequence is cut down to CDR3 DNA, 45 bases in frame from base 1. The sequenced sample consisted of PBMCs. The source is a male donor in good health and CMV-seronegative. The rearranged chain carries TRBV5-1 and TRBJ1-1, with a weak D call of TRBD1 (6 bases match). The CDR3 here reads CASSSLLQGNTEAFF. The DNA is as follows: TGCGCCAGCAGCTCGCTCCTACAGGGGAACACTGAAGCTTTCTTT.